Presented here are 27 T cell receptor beta chains from one specimen sequenced in a study of T cell changes during pregnancy in multiple sclerosis. Assay: immunoSEQ multiplex PCR; the TCRdb copy retains only in-frame clones and omits some. The repertoire holds 40,000 to 50,000 clones, with 90% to 95% as singletons. Source: CD8+ T cells from peripheral blood mononuclear cells, taken in the third trimester of pregnancy. These receptors originate from a female donor with multiple sclerosis, enrolled in a pregnancy study.

This rearrangement joins TRBV14 to TRBJ2-7; D remains ambiguous. The germline V gene encodes CDR1 SGHDN and CDR2 FVKESK. Trimming cost V 0 bases and J 4 bases, with 13 bases left between them. The CDR3 length is 15 residues. The CDR3 loop reads CASSQDEALPYEQYF. CDR3 DNA: TGTGCCAGCAGCCAAGATGAAGCGCTACCATACGAGCAGTACTTC.

The V call is TRBV9, the J call TRBJ1-3; possible D gene TRBD1, 5 bases. CDR1 SGDLS and CDR2 YYNGEE come from the germline V gene. CDR3 size: 15 residues. V gave up 0 bases and J gave up 4 bases, with 11 bases separating them. The CDR3 loop reads CASSVDQGGGNTIYF. DNA for the CDR3: TGTGCCAGCAGCGTAGACCAGGGAGGAGGAAACACCATATATTTT.

The table lists this clone with a count of one. The V call is TRBV7-9, the J call TRBJ1-1; D possibly corresponds to TRBD1 (6 bases). Germline CDR1 reads SEHNR; CDR2 reads FQNEAQ (reference sequence). This CDR3 is 14 amino acids long. V was clipped by 4 bases and J by 0 bases, with 9 bases between them. CDR3 sequence: CASSWGHLNTEAFF. The CDR3 DNA sequence: TGTGCCAGCAGCTGGGGGCACTTGAACACTGAAGCTTTCTTT. Combining the CDR3 with reference TRBV7-9 and TRBJ1-1 gives the whole variable domain DTGVSQNPRHKITKRGQNVTFRCDPISEHNRLYWYRQTLGQGPEFLTYFQNEAQLEKSRLLSDRFSAERPKGSFSTLEIQRTEQGDSAMYLCASSWGHLNTEAFFGQGTRLTVV.

The V call is TRBV28, the J call TRBJ2-7; a possible D gene is TRBD2 (6 bases). The CDR3 has 13 residues. The germline CDR1 and CDR2 sequences are MDHEN and SYDVKM. The chain's CDR3 is CATTRGRTYEQYF. In DNA, the CDR3 is TGTGCGACTACCCGGGGGAGGACATACGAGCAGTACTTC. The complete variable domain, with remaining parts taken from reference TRBV28 and TRBJ2-7, reads DVKVTQSSRYLVKRTGEKVFLECVQDMDHENMFWYRQDPGLGLRLIYFSYDVKMKEKGDIPEGYSVSREKKERFSLILESASTNQTSMYLCATTRGRTYEQYFGPGTRLTVT.

The chain recombines TRBV14 with TRBJ2-6, with D possibly matching TRBD2 (6 bases). Trimming pared 0 bases from V and 2 bases from J, leaving 11 bases between. Germline assignment: CDR1 SGHDN and CDR2 FVKESK. This CDR3 contains 17 residues. This chain's CDR3 is CASSQDRGGPGANVLTF. The CDR3 DNA reads TGTGCCAGCAGCCAAGATCGAGGAGGGCCTGGGGCCAACGTCCTGACTTTC. Full variable domain (remainder filled in from reference TRBV14 and TRBJ2-6): EAGVTQFPSHSVIEKGQTVTLRCDPISGHDNLYWYRRVMGKEIKFLLHFVKESKQDESGMPNNRFLAERTGGTYSTLKVQPAELEDSGVYFCASSQDRGGPGANVLTFGAGSRLTVL.

This rearrangement joins TRBV7-6 to TRBJ2-3, with 8 bases lining up with TRBD2. Trimming removed 4 bases from V and 0 bases from J; junction bases left unmatched: 3. From germline, CDR1 is SGHVS and CDR2 FNYEAQ. CDR3 length: 15 amino acids. The CDR3 nucleotides are TGTGCCAGCAGCTCCCGACTAGCGAGCACAGATACGCAGTATTTT. It codes for CASSSRLASTDTQYF.

This clone was counted once. The chain is built from TRBV27 and TRBJ1-1; TRBD1 is a possible D gene (5 bases). The CDR3 spans 13 residues. Per germline, CDR1 MNHEY and CDR2 SMNVEV (reference sequence). Trimming shortened V by 7 bases and J by 5 bases, and 14 bases separated the two germline ends. CDR3 coding DNA: TGTGCCAGCACCGGGGGTGGACGGACTGAAGCTTTCTTT. This gives the protein CASTGGGRTEAFF.

V gene TRBV7-9 combines with J gene TRBJ1-1, with TRBD1 as a possible D gene (6 bases). Germline assignment: CDR1 SEHNR and CDR2 FQNEAQ (reference sequence). This CDR3 contains 12 residues. Trimming took 4 bases from V and 8 from J, leaving 11 bases between them. CDR3 loop: CASSSDSGEAFF. CDR3 coding DNA: TGTGCCAGCAGCTCGGACAGTGGAGAAGCTTTCTTT.

The rearrangement uses TRBV5-4 and TRBJ1-1; the D gene is possibly TRBD1 (5 bases). The germline V and J ends were trimmed by 2 bases and 4 bases, with 12 bases remaining between them. CDR1 is SGHNT, CDR2 YYREEE, per germline (reference sequence). This CDR3 spans 14 amino acids. The CDR3 protein is CASSLSQGLTEAFF. In DNA form, the CDR3 reads TGTGCCAGCAGCTTATCTCAGGGTCTCACTGAAGCTTTCTTT.

This chain links TRBV7-9 with TRBJ2-7, with D perhaps TRBD1 (6 bases). The CDR3 contains 14 residues. Trimming took off 5 bases at V and 2 bases at J, with 13 bases between the two ends. Germline V lookup: CDR1 SEHNR, CDR2 FQNEAQ (reference sequence). The CDR3 region has the DNA TGTGCCAGCAGCCACCGGGACAAGACCTACGAGCAGTACTTC. Protein product: CASSHRDKTYEQYF. Using reference TRBV7-9 and TRBJ2-7 for the parts outside the CDR3, the full variable domain is DTGVSQNPRHKITKRGQNVTFRCDPISEHNRLYWYRQTLGQGPEFLTYFQNEAQLEKSRLLSDRFSAERPKGSFSTLEIQRTEQGDSAMYLCASSHRDKTYEQYFGPGTRLTVT.

Of note for this clone: An end of the junction differs from the germline gene, which may be a read error. V and J are TRBV28 and TRBJ2-1; D is possibly TRBD1 (7 bases). The CDR3 sequence is 12 residues long. Germline-derived CDR1 and CDR2 are MDHEN and SYDVKM. CDR3 loop: CMVWRGPDEQFF. The CDR3 DNA sequence: TGCATGGTGTGGAGGGGGCCGGATGAGCAGTTCTTC.

This chain uses TRBV7-8 with TRBJ2-1; TRBD2 matches at 7 bases. CDR3 length: 15 amino acids. Trimming took 4 bases from V and 3 from J; bases not matched to a gene: 6. The germline V gene encodes CDR1 SGHVS and CDR2 FQNEAQ. CDR3 nucleotides: TGTGCCAGCAGCTCCCGTCTAGCGGTCTACAATGAGCAGTTCTTC. This sequence encodes CASSSRLAVYNEQFF.

The V call is TRBV5-1, the J call TRBJ2-5; 8 bases match TRBD2. V gave up 0 bases and J gave up 5 bases; unmatched junction bases: 6. CDR1 and CDR2 from the germline V gene are SGHRS and YFSETQ. The CDR3 has 15 residues. The DNA for the CDR3 is TGCGCCAGCAGCTTGGGGGACACGGGAGGGGAGACCCAGTACTTC. Its translation: CASSLGDTGGETQYF.

This sequence joins TRBV27 and TRBJ2-5; perhaps TRBD2 as D (7 bases). Germline CDR1 MNHEY, CDR2 SMNVEV (reference sequence). The CDR3 consists of 16 residues. Between the trimmed V and J ends, which lost 2 bases and 1 base, there was a span of 14 bases. Here the CDR3 reads CASSLLGGGGQETQYF. In DNA, the CDR3 is TGTGCCAGCAGTTTACTAGGGGGAGGGGGCCAAGAGACCCAGTACTTC.

This sequence joins TRBV29-1 and TRBJ1-1; the D gene is possibly TRBD1 (5 bases). Germline values: CDR1 SQVTM, CDR2 ANQGSEA. The ends were cut back, 2 bases at V and 4 bases at J, with 14 bases in the middle. The CDR3 runs to 14 residues. The CDR3 sequence is CSVESGGGVTEAFF. The CDR3 DNA is TGCAGCGTTGAATCGGGCGGGGGGGTCACTGAAGCTTTCTTT.

This clone was recorded once. DNA for the CDR3: TGCGCCAGCAGCCAGGGACTAGCGGGAGACGAGCAGTACTTC. It translates to CASSQGLAGDEQYF. V gene TRBV5-1 combines with J gene TRBJ2-7, with 14 bases matching TRBD2. Germline CDR1 reads SGHRS; CDR2 reads YFSETQ. V lost 4 bases and J lost 5; bases outside the gene matches: 2. The CDR3 runs 14 residues.

The gene calls are TRBV7-2 and TRBJ2-1; TRBD2 matches 9 bases. The junction had 13 bases not matched to a gene; V was cut back by 1 base and J by 9 bases. Per the germline V gene, CDR1 is SGHTA and CDR2 is FQGNSA. This CDR3 contains 17 residues. The CDR3 DNA reads TGTGCCAGCAGCTTAGGATGGCGGGAGGGCCTGAAAACTGAGCAGTTCTTC. It yields the protein CASSLGWREGLKTEQFF.

V gene TRBV14 combines with J gene TRBJ2-1, with D possibly matching TRBD2 (6 bases). V shed 6 bases and J shed 4 bases, with 10 bases lying between them. CDR3 length: 13 amino acids. Germline V gene data show CDR1 as SGHDN and CDR2 as FVKESK. CDR3 sequence reads: CASSLAAYNEQFF. The CDR3 nucleotides read TGTGCCAGCAGTTTAGCGGCTTACAATGAGCAGTTCTTC.

This chain uses TRBV27 with TRBJ2-2, with TRBD2 matching 13 bases. The V and J ends lost 8 bases and 6 bases, in that order; junction bases with no gene match: 9. There are 16 residues in the CDR3. Germline V gives CDR1 MNHEY, CDR2 SMNVEV (reference sequence). CDR3 amino acids: CASAGLAGDLPGELFF. In DNA, the CDR3 is TGTGCCAGCGCCGGACTAGCGGGAGATTTGCCCGGGGAGCTGTTTTTT.

The J gene is TRBJ1-1, the V gene TRBV7-9; a possible D gene is TRBD1 (5 bases). The CDR3 has 12 residues. V dropped 7 bases and J dropped 8 bases, with 14 bases sitting between them. From germline, CDR1 is SEHNR and CDR2 FQNEAQ (reference sequence). The CDR3 nucleotides are TGTGCCAGCACCGGGGGGGAAAAGGAAGCTTTCTTT. Amino acids: CASTGGEKEAFF.

This chain uses TRBV27 with TRBJ1-2; TRBD1 matches at 10 bases. J lost 7 bases, V lost 4 bases, and 6 bases had no gene match. The CDR3 totals 14 residues. Germline lookup yields CDR1 MNHEY and CDR2 SMNVEV (reference sequence). For the CDR3, the DNA is TGTGCCAGCAGTTCTCGAAGGGACAGGGGTGGCTACACCTTC. Translated: CASSSRRDRGGYTF.

The rearrangement links TRBV30 to TRBJ2-3, with a tentative D call TRBD2 (6 bases). CDR1 GTSNPN and CDR2 SVGIG come from the germline V gene (reference sequence). The germline V and J ends were trimmed by 1 base and 0 bases, with 11 bases remaining between them. The CDR3 is made up of 15 amino acids. Written as DNA, the CDR3 is TGTGCCTGGAGTGCGCCCGGGACTAGCACAGATACGCAGTATTTT. Amino acids: CAWSAPGTSTDTQYF.

The chain combines TRBV7-9 with TRBJ1-2; D call uncertain. Between the trimmed V and J ends, which lost 3 bases and 7 bases, there was a span of 15 bases. Germline V gene sequence: CDR1 SEHNR, CDR2 FQNEAQ (reference sequence). This CDR3 comprises 14 residues. The CDR3 is CASSFSRLTGGYTF. In nucleotides, the CDR3 is TGTGCCAGCAGCTTTTCCCGTCTTACGGGTGGCTACACCTTC.

The chain combines TRBV7-9 with TRBJ2-7, with TRBD2 as a possible D gene (6 bases). Germline values: CDR1 SEHNR, CDR2 FQNEAQ (reference sequence). This CDR3 comprises 15 residues. Trimming removed 5 bases from V and 6 bases from J, with 20 bases in between. This CDR3 reads CASSHPGDAGLEQYF. DNA for the CDR3: TGTGCCAGCAGCCACCCGGGGGATGCGGGGCTCGAGCAGTACTTC.

This rearrangement joins TRBV2 to TRBJ2-1, with 10 bases lining up with TRBD1. Trimming took 7 bases from V and 5 from J; bases not matched to a gene: 5. Per the germline V gene, CDR1 is SNHLY and CDR2 is FYNNEI. The CDR3 contains 14 residues. CDR3 in amino acids: CASISGTGDNEQFF. The DNA for the CDR3 is TGTGCCAGCATCTCCGGGACAGGGGACAATGAGCAGTTCTTC.

The chain recombines TRBV6-1 with TRBJ1-5; D is ambiguous. CDR3 length: 14 amino acids. Germline V lookup: CDR1 MNHNS, CDR2 SASEGT. V shed 3 bases and J shed 5 bases, with 11 bases lying between them. DNA for the CDR3: TGTGCCAGCAGTGAGGGAGGAGATTATCAGCCCCAGCATTTT. Translating gives CASSEGGDYQPQHF.

The chain joins TRBV5-6 to TRBJ2-3; 8 nucleotides line up with TRBD1. The CDR3 covers 14 residues. Germline V CDR1 and CDR2: SGHDT, YYEEEE. Germline trimming cut 4 bases from V and 3 bases from J; bases unmatched to any gene: 4. The chain's CDR3 is CASSRQGATDTQYF. The CDR3 coding sequence is TGTGCCAGCAGCCGCCAGGGGGCAACAGATACGCAGTATTTT.